This TCR beta chain is from a study of beta chain features in type 1 diabetes. Of the isolated RNA, all was reverse transcribed, and so the sequenced material was expressed TCRB transcripts. Assay used: immunoSEQ multiplex PCR; TCRdb lists only in-frame clones, some missing. The sample records 37,000 or so clones, more than 40% being singletons. The CDR3 is 14 amino acids. Per germline, CDR1 SNHLY and CDR2 FYNNEI. V lost 3 bases and J lost 5, with 13 bases in between. This receptor was identified in a woman between 18 and 30 years old in good health. The V gene is TRBV2, the J gene TRBJ1-1; a possible D gene is TRBD1 (5 bases). The sample taken for sequencing was central memory CD4+ T cells from blood. The CDR3 region is CASSEATGGTEAFF. Written as DNA, the CDR3 is TGTGCCAGCAGTGAGGCCACCGGGGGGACTGAAGCTTTCTTT.